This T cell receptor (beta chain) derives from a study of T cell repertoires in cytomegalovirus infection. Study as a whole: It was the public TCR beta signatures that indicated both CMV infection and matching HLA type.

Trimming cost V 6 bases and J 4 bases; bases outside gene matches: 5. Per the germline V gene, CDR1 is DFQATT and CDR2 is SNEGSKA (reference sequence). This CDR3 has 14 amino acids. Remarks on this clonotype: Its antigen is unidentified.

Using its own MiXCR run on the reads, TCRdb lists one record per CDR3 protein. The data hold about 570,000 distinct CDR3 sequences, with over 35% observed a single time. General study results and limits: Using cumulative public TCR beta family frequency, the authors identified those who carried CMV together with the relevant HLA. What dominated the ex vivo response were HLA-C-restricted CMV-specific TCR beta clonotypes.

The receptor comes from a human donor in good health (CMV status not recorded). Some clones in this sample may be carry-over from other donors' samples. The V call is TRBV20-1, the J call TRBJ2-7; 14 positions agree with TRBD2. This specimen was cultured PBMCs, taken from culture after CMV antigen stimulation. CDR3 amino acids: CSAAGTSGRYEQYF. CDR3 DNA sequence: TGCAGTGCGGCTGGGACTAGCGGGAGATACGAGCAGTACTTC.